This T cell receptor (beta chain) was identified in a study of T-cell memory formation after mild COVID-19. Across the whole study: Largely donor-specific sequence clusters came from two donors. Study results and caveats: CD8+ contracting clones occupied EMRA, while CD4+ ones occupied mainly CM and EM. Certain responding clones were present in pre-infection memory, suggesting participation of cross-reactive memory.

The CDR3 consists of 14 residues. CDR1 is GTSNPN and CDR2 is SVGIG in the germline V gene (reference sequence). V was trimmed by 5 bases and J by 4 bases, leaving 18 bases between them. Note on this clonotype: Its antigen remains unknown.

5'RACE primed from the constant segment yielded TCR alpha and TCR beta cDNA libraries bearing sample barcodes and UMIs. From the 5' RACE reads, TCRdb called clonotypes with MiXCR, one entry per CDR3 protein. This sample has 200,000 to 250,000 distinct CDR3 sequences; about 16% occur once, and the top ten carry about 2%. The J gene is TRBJ2-7, the V gene TRBV30, with a weak D call TRBD2 (6 bases). The sequenced material came from PBMCs or a T cell subset sorted from them (not recorded which). The origin of this receptor is an adult woman who had mild COVID-19 (a few samples of this study predate the infection). Cell type and time point are not known. The CDR3 nucleotides are TGTGCCTGGGGGTCCGGACTACCCACTTACGAGCAGTACTTC. This codes for CAWGSGLPTYEQYF.